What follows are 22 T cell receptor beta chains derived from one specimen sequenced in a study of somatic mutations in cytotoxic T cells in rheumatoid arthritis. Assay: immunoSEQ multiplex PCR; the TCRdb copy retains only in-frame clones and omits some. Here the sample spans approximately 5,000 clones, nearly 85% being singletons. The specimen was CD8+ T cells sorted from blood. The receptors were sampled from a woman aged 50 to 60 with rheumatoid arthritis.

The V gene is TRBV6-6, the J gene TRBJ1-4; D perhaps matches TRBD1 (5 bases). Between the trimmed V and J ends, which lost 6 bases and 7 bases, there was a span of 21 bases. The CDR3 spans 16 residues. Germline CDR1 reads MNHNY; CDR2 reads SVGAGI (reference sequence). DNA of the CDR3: TGTGCCAGCAGCCCCCCGGGAGGGGCACACGGTGAAAAACTGTTTTTT. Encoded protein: CASSPPGGAHGEKLFF.

CDR3 nucleotide sequence: TGTGCCAGCAGTATCGGGACTAGCTCCTACAATGAGCAGTTCTTC. Translation gives CASSIGTSSYNEQFF. The V gene is TRBV27, the J gene TRBJ2-1; the match to TRBD2 covers 8 bases. The CDR3 has 15 residues. The junction had 3 bases not matched to a gene; V was cut back by 5 bases and J by 0 bases. From germline, CDR1 is MNHEY and CDR2 SMNVEV (reference sequence).

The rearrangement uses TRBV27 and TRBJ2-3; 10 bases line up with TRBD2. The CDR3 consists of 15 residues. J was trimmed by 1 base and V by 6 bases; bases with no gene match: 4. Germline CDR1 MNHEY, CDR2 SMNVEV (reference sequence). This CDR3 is CASSSLAGGTDTQYF. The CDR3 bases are TGTGCCAGCAGCTCTCTAGCGGGGGGCACAGATACGCAGTATTTT.

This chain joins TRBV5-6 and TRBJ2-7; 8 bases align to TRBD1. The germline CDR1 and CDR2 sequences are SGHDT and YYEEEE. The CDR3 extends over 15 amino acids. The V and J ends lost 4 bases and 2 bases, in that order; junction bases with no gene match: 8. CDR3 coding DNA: TGTGCCAGCAGCGGGGGACAGGTCAGCCCCTACGAGCAGTACTTC. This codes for CASSGGQVSPYEQYF.

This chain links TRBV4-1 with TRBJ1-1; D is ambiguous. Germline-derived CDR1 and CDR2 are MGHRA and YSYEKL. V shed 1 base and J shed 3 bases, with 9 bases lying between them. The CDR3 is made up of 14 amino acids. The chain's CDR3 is CASSQGEIYTEAFF. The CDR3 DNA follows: TGCGCCAGCAGCCAAGGAGAGATATACACTGAAGCTTTCTTT.

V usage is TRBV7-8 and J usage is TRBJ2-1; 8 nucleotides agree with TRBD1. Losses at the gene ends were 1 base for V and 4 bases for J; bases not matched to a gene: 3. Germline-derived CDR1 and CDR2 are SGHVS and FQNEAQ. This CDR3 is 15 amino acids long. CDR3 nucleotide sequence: TGTGCCAGCAGCTTAGTGGGACAGGCATACAATGAGCAGTTCTTC. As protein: CASSLVGQAYNEQFF.

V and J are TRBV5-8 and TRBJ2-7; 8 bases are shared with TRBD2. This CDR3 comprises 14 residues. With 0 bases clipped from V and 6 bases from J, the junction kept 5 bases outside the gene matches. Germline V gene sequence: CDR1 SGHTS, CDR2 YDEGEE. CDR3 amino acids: CASSLGRGGLEQYF. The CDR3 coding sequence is TGTGCCAGCAGCTTGGGACGGGGGGGCCTCGAGCAGTACTTC.

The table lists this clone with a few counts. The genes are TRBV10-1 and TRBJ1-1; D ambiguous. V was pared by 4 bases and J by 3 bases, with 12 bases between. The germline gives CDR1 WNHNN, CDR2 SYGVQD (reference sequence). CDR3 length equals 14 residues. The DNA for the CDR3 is TGCGCCAGCAGTGGAGGGTTAGAGGACACTGAAGCTTTCTTT. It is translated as CASSGGLEDTEAFF.

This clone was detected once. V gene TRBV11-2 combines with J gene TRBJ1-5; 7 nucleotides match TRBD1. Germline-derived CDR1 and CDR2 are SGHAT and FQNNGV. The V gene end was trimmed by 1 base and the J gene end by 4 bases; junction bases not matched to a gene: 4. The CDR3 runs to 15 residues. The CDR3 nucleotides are TGTGCCAGCAGCTTAGCAGGGGGTTTGAATCAGCCCCAGCATTTT. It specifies CASSLAGGLNQPQHF.

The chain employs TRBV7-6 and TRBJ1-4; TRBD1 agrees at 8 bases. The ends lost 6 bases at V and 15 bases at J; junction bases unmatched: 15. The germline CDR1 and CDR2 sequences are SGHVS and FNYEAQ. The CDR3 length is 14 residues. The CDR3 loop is CASSLTPTGDGVFF. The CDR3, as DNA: TGTGCCAGCAGTCTTACCCCGACAGGGGACGGGGTGTTTTTT.

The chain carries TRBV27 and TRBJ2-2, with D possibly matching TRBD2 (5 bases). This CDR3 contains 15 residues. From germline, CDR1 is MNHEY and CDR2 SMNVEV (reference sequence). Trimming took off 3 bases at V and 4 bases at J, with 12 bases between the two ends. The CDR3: CASSFVGGSTGELFF. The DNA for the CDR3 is TGTGCCAGCAGTTTTGTAGGAGGTAGCACCGGGGAGCTGTTTTTT.

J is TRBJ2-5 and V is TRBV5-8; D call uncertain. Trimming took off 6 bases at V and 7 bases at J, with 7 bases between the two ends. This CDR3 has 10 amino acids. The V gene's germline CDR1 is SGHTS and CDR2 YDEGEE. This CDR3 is CASTLPTQYF. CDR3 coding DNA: TGTGCCAGCACCCTCCCGACCCAGTACTTC.

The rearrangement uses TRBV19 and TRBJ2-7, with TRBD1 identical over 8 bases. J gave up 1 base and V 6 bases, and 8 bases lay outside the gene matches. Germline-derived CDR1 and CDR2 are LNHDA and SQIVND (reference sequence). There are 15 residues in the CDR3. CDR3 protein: CASRESGGESYEQYF. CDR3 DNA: TGTGCCAGTAGGGAATCAGGGGGCGAATCCTACGAGCAGTACTTC.

This CDR3 reads CASSYTQGSEQYF. The DNA for the CDR3 is TGTGCCAGCAGTTACACACAGGGATCCGAGCAGTACTTC. The V gene is TRBV27, the J gene TRBJ2-7; weak D call: TRBD1 (6 bases). From germline, CDR1 is MNHEY and CDR2 SMNVEV (reference sequence). V was cut by 4 bases and J by 6 bases, with 13 bases left in between. The CDR3 covers 13 residues.

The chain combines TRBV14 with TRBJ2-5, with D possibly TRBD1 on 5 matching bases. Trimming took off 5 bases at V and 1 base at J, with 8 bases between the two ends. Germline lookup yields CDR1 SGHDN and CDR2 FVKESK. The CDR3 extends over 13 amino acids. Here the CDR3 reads CASSSRVQETQYF. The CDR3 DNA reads TGTGCCAGCAGCAGCAGGGTCCAAGAGACCCAGTACTTC.

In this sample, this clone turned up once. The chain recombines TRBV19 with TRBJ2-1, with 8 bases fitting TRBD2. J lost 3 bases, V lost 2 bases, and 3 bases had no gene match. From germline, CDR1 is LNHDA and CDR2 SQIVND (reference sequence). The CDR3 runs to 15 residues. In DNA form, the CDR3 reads TGTGCCAGTAGTATATTAGCGGGACTCTACAATGAGCAGTTCTTC. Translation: CASSILAGLYNEQFF.

CDR3 sequence (DNA): TGTGCCATCACAGTTGAACAGGGTGGGGACGAGCAGTACTTC. Translating it yields CAITVEQGGDEQYF. The chain joins TRBV10-3 to TRBJ2-7; D perhaps matches TRBD1 (6 bases). Germline V CDR1 and CDR2: ENHRY, SYGVKD. The CDR3 contains 14 residues. Trimming took off 7 bases at V and 5 bases at J, with 18 bases between the two ends.

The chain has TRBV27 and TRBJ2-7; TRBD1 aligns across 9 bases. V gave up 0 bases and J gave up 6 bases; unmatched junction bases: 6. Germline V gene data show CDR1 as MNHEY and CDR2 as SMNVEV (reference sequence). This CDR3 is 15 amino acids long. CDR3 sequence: CASSLSGTGSAEQYF. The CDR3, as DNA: TGTGCCAGCAGTTTATCCGGGACAGGGTCTGCCGAGCAGTACTTC.

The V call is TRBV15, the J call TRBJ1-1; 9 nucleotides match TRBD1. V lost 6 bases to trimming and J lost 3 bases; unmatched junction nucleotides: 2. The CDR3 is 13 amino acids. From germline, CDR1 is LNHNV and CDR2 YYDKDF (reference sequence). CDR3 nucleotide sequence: TGTGCCACCAGAGGGACAGGGTACACTGAAGCTTTCTTT. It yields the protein CATRGTGYTEAFF.

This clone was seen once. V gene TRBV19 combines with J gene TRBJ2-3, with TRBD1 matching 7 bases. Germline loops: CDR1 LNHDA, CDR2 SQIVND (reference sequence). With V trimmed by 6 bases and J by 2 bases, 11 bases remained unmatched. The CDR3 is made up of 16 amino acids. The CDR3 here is CASRVNTGDNTDTQYF. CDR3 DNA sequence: TGTGCCAGTAGAGTGAATACAGGGGACAACACAGATACGCAGTATTTT.

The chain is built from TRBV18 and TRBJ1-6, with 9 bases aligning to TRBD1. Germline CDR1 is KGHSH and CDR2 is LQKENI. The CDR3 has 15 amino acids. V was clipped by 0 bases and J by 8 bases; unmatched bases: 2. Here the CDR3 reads CASSPPGQGHSPLHF. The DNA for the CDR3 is TGTGCCAGCTCACCACCGGGACAGGGACATTCACCCCTCCACTTT.

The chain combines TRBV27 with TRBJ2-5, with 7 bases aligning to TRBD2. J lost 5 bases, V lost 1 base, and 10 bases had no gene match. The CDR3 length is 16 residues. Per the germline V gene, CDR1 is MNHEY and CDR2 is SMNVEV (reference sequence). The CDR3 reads CASSLYGGGPGETQYF. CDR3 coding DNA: TGTGCCAGCAGTTTATATGGGGGAGGGCCTGGCGAGACCCAGTACTTC.